The T cell receptor (beta chain) under discussion was sequenced for a study of graft-versus-host responses after intestinal transplantation. Overall study context: Recipients had transplants, and these were multivisceral, liver-intestinal, or isolated intestinal. Study results and caveats: Clonal ratios of graft-versus-host to host-versus-graft in allografts were high for patients exhibiting graft-donor T cell macrochimerism.

This CDR3 comprises 15 residues. The V gene lost 4 bases and the J gene lost 0 bases, with 13 bases spanning the gap. Germline lookup yields CDR1 SGHNT and CDR2 YYREEE (reference sequence). This table comes from immunoSEQ multiplex PCR, and its TCRdb copy is limited to in-frame clones, with some not included. The data hold 99,000 or so clones, with approximately 90% observed a single time. As to this clone: Its antigen is undetermined.

The source is a human donor who was the organ donor for an intestinal transplant. The sequences come from unstimulated CD8+ T cells sorted from spleen or lymph node cells, collected before transplant. This chain links TRBV5-4 with TRBJ1-1; a possible D gene is TRBD1 (6 bases). The CDR3 here is CASSLLGQLNTEAFF. DNA of the CDR3: TGTGCCAGCAGCCTCCTCGGACAGTTGAACACTGAAGCTTTCTTT.